This entry is about one T cell receptor beta chain. Its antigen target is currently unknown. Qualities for individual bases were not recorded, and no much larger clone is one base off. This record comes from a study of CD8 T cells in ankylosing spondylitis (TCRdb year 2017). About the study as a whole: T cell receptor beta repertoires were profiled in healthy donors and ankylosing spondylitis patients so that disease-linked TCR variants could be found. Peripheral blood samples were taken, and synovial fluid was additionally collected from ankylosing spondylitis patients. The whole study cohort included about a hundred healthy donors and about two dozen ankylosing spondylitis patients.

Germline trimming: 2 bases from V, 0 bases from J; junction bases outside gene matches: 10. The germline V gene (reference sequence) yields LNHNV for CDR1 and YYDKDF for CDR2. Counted from cysteine to phenylalanine, this CDR3 has 17 amino acids. The retained sequence is limited to the CDR3, 51 bases, with the frame set at the first base. General findings and caveats noted by the study authors: Some motif variants had previously been reported in the synovial fluid and blood of reactive arthritis patients, which suggests shared mechanisms of disease initiation. A TCR beta motif of eight highly homologous amino acid variants appeared characteristic of blood from ankylosing spondylitis patients. Significant enrichment of the disease-linked clones was reported in matched synovial fluid samples from ankylosing spondylitis patients. The disease-linked clones showed a CD8+ phenotype and occurred at relatively low frequencies in peripheral blood.

Reads for this sample came from an Illumina HiSeq 2500. TCR beta libraries were prepared by quantitative 5'-RACE with molecular barcodes. As for the original processing: Disease-linked TCR variants were identified with a new computational method built on a probabilistic model of VDJ rearrangement. In-frame beta chains were kept once TCRdb had trimmed the public reads at Q25 with fastp and called clones with MiXCR. Rows with a matching CDR3 protein are joined into one entry that keeps the most common DNA and genes. The V and J calls here are based on TCRdb, not the publication. This sample holds about 840,000 distinct CDR3 sequences; roughly 10% were observed only once. The ten biggest clones cover roughly 0.51% of the sample.

The V gene is TRBV15 and the J gene is TRBJ2-7; 7 bases in the junction line up with TRBD2. The sample taken for sequencing was blood, either unsorted or a sorted T cell fraction (not recorded which). The source is a male donor with ankylosing spondylitis. The DNA sequence reads TGTGCCACCAGCAGACTTACGGGAGGCAGTGCCTCCTACGAGCAGTACTTC. Its amino acids are CATSRLTGGSASYEQYF.